The source of this T cell receptor beta chain is a study of regulatory T cells in long-lasting Graves disease. This CDR3 contains 15 residues. The germline V gene has CDR1 GTSNPN and CDR2 SVGIG (reference sequence). Trimming at V came to 2 bases and at J to 3 bases, leaving 7 bases not matched to a gene. Building of the TCR beta libraries involved iRepertoire HTBI primers and Arm-PCR of CDR3 regions. TCRdb processed the multiplex PCR reads anew with MiXCR; each CDR3 protein has one entry. This table holds about 470,000 distinct CDR3 sequences, roughly 21% found once. Described time point: persistent/refractory GD, antithyroid drugs over 5 years with positive TRAb. PBMC-derived RNA was used for the TCR library. This clonotype was found a few times.

The material was peripheral blood mononuclear cells (PBMCs), obtained when the disease was refractory, from a patient treated with antithyroid drugs. The source is a female donor with Graves disease. V usage is TRBV30 and J usage is TRBJ1-5; 7 nucleotides line up with TRBD1. The CDR3 sequence is CAWSFGGGFNQPQHF. Here the CDR3 DNA reads TGTGCCTGGAGTTTCGGAGGGGGCTTCAATCAGCCCCAGCATTTT.